The clone carrying this T cell receptor beta chain occurred a few times. The V and J ends lost 5 bases and 2 bases, in that order; junction bases with no gene match: 8. CDR3 size: 16 residues. Germline CDR1 and CDR2: SEHNR and FQNEAQ (reference sequence). This record belongs to a study of blood T cells in healthy people across ages. For the second PCR, which ran for about 6 to 12 cycles, a sample-barcoded 5' primer and a J-beta primer mix were used. TCRdb recomputed calls from the 5' RACE reads with MiXCR, one row per CDR3 protein. This table has roughly 1,700,000 distinct CDR3 sequences, 28% appearing once.

The V gene is TRBV7-9, the J gene TRBJ2-1; 8 bases match TRBD2. Sequenced sample: blood. The TCR originated in a woman in her twenties or thirties in good health. CDR3 nucleotide sequence: TGTGCCAGCAGCGTTAGCGGGGTGAGGACCTACAATGAGCAGTTCTTC. Its translation: CASSVSGVRTYNEQFF. Full variable domain (missing parts from reference TRBV7-9 and TRBJ2-1): DTGVSQNPRHKITKRGQNVTFRCDPISEHNRLYWYRQTLGQGPEFLTYFQNEAQLEKSRLLSDRFSAERPKGSFSTLEIQRTEQGDSAMYLCASSVSGVRTYNEQFFGPGTRLTVL.